Presented here are 14 T cell receptor beta chains from one specimen sequenced in a study of CD8 T cells in ankylosing spondylitis. Overall study findings and caveats: A TCR beta motif of several highly homologous variants appeared characteristic of ankylosing spondylitis blood.

TCRdb fed the 5' RACE reads into MiXCR, producing one record per CDR3 protein. The sample holds about 330,000 distinct CDR3 sequences, roughly 8% seen once. The antigens these receptors bind are not known. Sequenced input: blood, either unsorted or a sorted T cell fraction (not recorded which). Receptors were obtained from a male donor with ankylosing spondylitis.

This clonotype was seen at least ten times. V usage is TRBV4-3 and J usage is TRBJ2-1, with 7 bases identical to TRBD1. The V and J ends lost 1 base and 15 bases, in that order; junction bases with no gene match: 9. The CDR3 runs 13 residues. Germline V gene lookup returns CDR1 LGHNA and CDR2 YSLEER. The CDR3: CASSQGPDRVAFF. As DNA, the CDR3 is TGCGCCAGCAGCCAAGGGCCAGACAGGGTAGCGTTCTTC.

This chain uses TRBV7-8 with TRBJ2-3, with D perhaps assigned TRBD1 or TRBD2 (5 bases each). From germline, CDR1 is SGHVS and CDR2 FQNEAQ. Trimming removed 4 bases from V and 2 bases from J, with 19 bases in between. The CDR3 runs 17 residues. The CDR3 DNA is TGTGCCAGCAGCTCCGAGGGACGCGGAGCCCCCACAGATACGCAGTATTTT. It codes for CASSSEGRGAPTDTQYF. Complete variable domain (other parts from reference TRBV7-8 and TRBJ2-3): GAGVSQSPRYKVAKRGQDVALRCDPISGHVSLFWYQQALGQGPEFLTYFQNEAQLDKSGLPSDRFFAERPEGSVSTLKIQRTQQEDSAVYLCASSSEGRGAPTDTQYFGPGTRLTVL.

V is TRBV7-8 and J is TRBJ2-5; unclear D gene. This CDR3 has 14 residues. CDR1 is SGHVS, CDR2 FQNEAQ, per germline. Trimming shortened V by 3 bases and J by 2 bases, and 10 bases separated the two germline ends. In nucleotides, the CDR3 is TGTGCCAGCAGCTTCCAGAGGATACAAGAGACCCAGTACTTC. This codes for CASSFQRIQETQYF.

The V call is TRBV19, the J call TRBJ2-7, with D hard to call. V was cut by 4 bases and J by 3 bases, with 10 bases left in between. CDR1 and CDR2 (germline): LNHDA, SQIVND (reference sequence). CDR3 length: 13 residues. CDR3 DNA sequence: TGTGCCAGTAGTAACTTCCCTTACTACGAGCAGTACTTC. Translation: CASSNFPYYEQYF.

This clonotype was detected only a few times. The rearrangement links TRBV20-1 to TRBJ2-7, with TRBD1 matching over 7 bases. Germline-derived CDR1 and CDR2 are DFQATT and SNEGSKA (reference sequence). V lost 0 bases to trimming and J lost 3 bases; unmatched junction nucleotides: 11. CDR3 length: 16 residues. The CDR3 DNA reads TGCAGTGCTAGAGATCCGGGGAGACAGGGAAGCTACGAGCAGTACTTC. Protein: CSARDPGRQGSYEQYF.

Ten or more counts support this clonotype. The genes are TRBV6-1 and TRBJ2-1, with TRBD2 matching over 13 bases. This CDR3 region has 16 residues. Losses at the gene ends were 6 bases for V and 1 base for J; bases not matched to a gene: 3. CDR1 and CDR2 (germline): MNHNS, SASEGT. The CDR3 DNA is TGTGCCAGCAGCTCGACTAGCGGGAGGTCCTACAATGAGCAGTTCTTC. Encoded protein: CASSSTSGRSYNEQFF.

This sequence joins TRBV19 and TRBJ2-3; weak D call: TRBD2 (5 bases). The germline CDR1 and CDR2 sequences are LNHDA and SQIVND (reference sequence). Between the trimmed V and J ends, which lost 5 bases and 4 bases, there was a span of 13 bases. The CDR3 is made up of 14 amino acids. This CDR3 reads CASSQMAGADTQYF. The CDR3, as DNA: TGTGCCAGTAGTCAAATGGCCGGGGCAGATACGCAGTATTTT.

The chain has TRBV7-6 and TRBJ2-5; no reliable D call. Trimming removed 5 bases at V and 5 bases at J, with 12 bases between. In germline, CDR1 is SGHVS, CDR2 FNYEAQ. The CDR3 covers 13 residues. The CDR3 bases are TGTGCCAGCAGCCACGGTCTTTGGGAGACCCAGTACTTC. This gives the protein CASSHGLWETQYF.

This clonotype was seen a handful of times. The chain is built from TRBV12-5 and TRBJ2-2; 7 bases match TRBD1. This CDR3 has 13 residues. J lost 5 bases, V lost 6 bases, and 3 bases had no gene match. CDR1 is LGHNT and CDR2 is FRNRAP in the germline V gene. The CDR3 coding sequence is TGTGCTAGTGGAGCGGACAGGACCGGGGAGCTGTTTTTT. Protein: CASGADRTGELFF.

Ten or more counts support this clonotype. The genes are TRBV12-3 or TRBV12-4 and TRBJ1-6; possible D gene TRBD1, 5 bases. The V gene lost 5 bases and the J gene lost 7 bases, with 18 bases spanning the gap. The CDR3 has 16 residues. The CDR3 DNA is TGTGCCAGCAGTCCGAGTGAAGGGGCAGGGAATTCACCCCTCCACTTT. This sequence encodes CASSPSEGAGNSPLHF.

This clonotype appeared a few times. The V and J genes are TRBV6-1 and TRBJ2-1, with TRBD2 as a possible D gene (6 bases). CDR3 length: 15 residues. V lost 7 bases and J 0 bases, leaving 13 bases between the germline ends. Germline CDR1 MNHNS, CDR2 SASEGT. CDR3 DNA: TGTGCCAGCAAGATAGGGAGGAGCTCCTACAATGAGCAGTTCTTC. The encoded protein is CASKIGRSSYNEQFF.

This chain links TRBV29-1 with TRBJ1-5; D unresolved. The CDR3 sequence is 13 residues long. The germline gives CDR1 SQVTM, CDR2 ANQGSEA. V shed 6 bases and J shed 7 bases, with 16 bases lying between them. Written as DNA, the CDR3 is TGCAGCGTAATATTCCGAGGCCAGCAGCCCCAGCATTTT. This sequence encodes CSVIFRGQQPQHF.

This clonotype appeared a few times. The chain employs TRBV6-5 and TRBJ1-1, with a tentative D call TRBD1 (5 bases). The V end lost 0 bases, the J end lost 6 bases, and 8 bases lay between the germline ends. Germline loops: CDR1 MNHEY, CDR2 SVGAGI. The CDR3 extends over 13 amino acids. The CDR3 sequence: CASSYSGDPEAFF. The CDR3 nucleotides are TGTGCCAGCAGTTACTCCGGGGACCCTGAAGCTTTCTTT.

This clonotype was observed at least ten times. This sequence joins TRBV7-3 and TRBJ2-3; D may be TRBD1 (6 bases). There are 14 residues in the CDR3. Between the trimmed V and J ends, which lost 4 bases and 4 bases, there was a span of 12 bases. Looked up from germline, CDR1 is SGHTA and CDR2 is FQGTGA. CDR3 in amino acids: CASSSTGNPDTQYF. The CDR3 coding sequence is TGTGCCAGCAGCTCCACAGGGAATCCAGATACGCAGTATTTT.